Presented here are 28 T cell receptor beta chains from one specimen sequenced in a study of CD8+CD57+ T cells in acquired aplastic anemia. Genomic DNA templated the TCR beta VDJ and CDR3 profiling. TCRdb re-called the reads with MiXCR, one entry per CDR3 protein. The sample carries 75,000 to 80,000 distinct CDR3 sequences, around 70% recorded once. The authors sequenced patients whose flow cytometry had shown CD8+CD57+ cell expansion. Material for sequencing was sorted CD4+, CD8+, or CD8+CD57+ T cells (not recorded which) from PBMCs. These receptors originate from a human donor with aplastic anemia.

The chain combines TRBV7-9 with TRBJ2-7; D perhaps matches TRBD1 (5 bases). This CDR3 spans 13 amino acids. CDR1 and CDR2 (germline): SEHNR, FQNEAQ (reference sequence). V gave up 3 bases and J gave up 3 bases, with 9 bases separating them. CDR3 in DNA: TGTGCCAGCAGCTTGGAACAGGACTACGAGCAGTACTTC. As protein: CASSLEQDYEQYF.

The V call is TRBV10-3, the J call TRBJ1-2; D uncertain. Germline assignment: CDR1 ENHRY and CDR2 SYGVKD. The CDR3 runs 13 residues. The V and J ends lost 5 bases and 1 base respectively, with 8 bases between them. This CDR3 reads CAISPEGNYGYTF. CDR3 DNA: TGTGCCATCAGTCCGGAGGGTAACTATGGCTACACCTTC.

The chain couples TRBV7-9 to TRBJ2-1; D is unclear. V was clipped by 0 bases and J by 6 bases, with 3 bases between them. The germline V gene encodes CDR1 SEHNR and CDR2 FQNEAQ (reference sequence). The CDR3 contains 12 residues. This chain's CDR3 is CASSLAPNEQFF. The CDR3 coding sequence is TGTGCCAGCAGCTTAGCACCCAATGAGCAGTTCTTC.

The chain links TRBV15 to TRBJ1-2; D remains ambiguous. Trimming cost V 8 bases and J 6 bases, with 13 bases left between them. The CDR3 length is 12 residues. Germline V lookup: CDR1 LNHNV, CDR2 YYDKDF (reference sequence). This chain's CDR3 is CATSGGLDGYTF. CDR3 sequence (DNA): TGTGCCACCTCGGGCGGCCTGGATGGCTACACCTTC.

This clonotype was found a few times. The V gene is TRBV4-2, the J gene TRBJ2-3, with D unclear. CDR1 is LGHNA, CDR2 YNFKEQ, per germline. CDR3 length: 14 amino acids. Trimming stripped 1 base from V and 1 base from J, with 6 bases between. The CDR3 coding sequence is TGTGCCAGCAGCCAAGTAGGCGGCACAGATACGCAGTATTTT. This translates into CASSQVGGTDTQYF.

CDR3 protein: CASLPGQGTYGYTF. The DNA of the CDR3 is TGTGCCAGCTTGCCGGGACAGGGAACTTATGGCTACACCTTC. This chain links TRBV7-8 with TRBJ1-2; the match to TRBD1 covers 9 bases. With V trimmed by 8 bases and J by 5 bases, 9 bases remained unmatched. The CDR3 contains 14 residues. Germline values: CDR1 SGHVS, CDR2 FQNEAQ.

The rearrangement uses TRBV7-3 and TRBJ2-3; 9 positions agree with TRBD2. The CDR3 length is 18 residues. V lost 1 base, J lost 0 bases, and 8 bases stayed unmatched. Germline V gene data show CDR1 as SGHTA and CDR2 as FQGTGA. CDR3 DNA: TGTGCCAGCAGCTTAATGGCGACTAGCGGTGGGAGCACAGATACGCAGTATTTT. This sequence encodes CASSLMATSGGSTDTQYF.

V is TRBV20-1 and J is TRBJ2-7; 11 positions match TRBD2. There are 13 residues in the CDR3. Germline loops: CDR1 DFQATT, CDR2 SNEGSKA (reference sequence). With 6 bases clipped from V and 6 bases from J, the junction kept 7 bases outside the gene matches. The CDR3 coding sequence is TGCAGTGCCCTACTAGCGGGAGTACGCGAGCAGTACTTC. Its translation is CSALLAGVREQYF.

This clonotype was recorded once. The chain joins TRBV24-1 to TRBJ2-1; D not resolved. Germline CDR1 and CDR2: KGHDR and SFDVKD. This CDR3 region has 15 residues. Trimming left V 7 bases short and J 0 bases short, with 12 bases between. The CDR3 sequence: CATSDAVHSYNEQFF. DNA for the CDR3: TGTGCCACCAGCGACGCAGTTCACTCCTACAATGAGCAGTTCTTC.

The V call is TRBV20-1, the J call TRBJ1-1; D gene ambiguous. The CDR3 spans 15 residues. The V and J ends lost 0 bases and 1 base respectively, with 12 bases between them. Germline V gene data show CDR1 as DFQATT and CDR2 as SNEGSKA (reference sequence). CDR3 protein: CSAREGRRENTEAFF. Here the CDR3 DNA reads TGCAGTGCTAGAGAGGGTAGAAGGGAGAACACTGAAGCTTTCTTT.

The chain's CDR3 is CATSRDLKTQYF. The CDR3 bases are TGTGCCACCAGCAGAGATCTGAAGACCCAGTACTTC. This chain joins TRBV15 and TRBJ2-5; D is uncertain. The CDR3 has 12 amino acids. Germline V gives CDR1 LNHNV, CDR2 YYDKDF (reference sequence). Trimming removed 0 bases at V and 6 bases at J, with 5 bases between.

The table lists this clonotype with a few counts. In DNA form, the CDR3 reads TGTGCCAGCAGCTTGGAGGAACCTCAAGGGGGATTCAATCAGCCCCAGCATTTT. Its translation: CASSLEEPQGGFNQPQHF. The chain employs TRBV5-4 and TRBJ1-5; D is perhaps TRBD1 (6 bases). Germline-derived CDR1 and CDR2 are SGHNT and YYREEE (reference sequence). V lost 0 bases and J 3 bases, leaving 19 bases between the germline ends. The CDR3 runs 18 residues.

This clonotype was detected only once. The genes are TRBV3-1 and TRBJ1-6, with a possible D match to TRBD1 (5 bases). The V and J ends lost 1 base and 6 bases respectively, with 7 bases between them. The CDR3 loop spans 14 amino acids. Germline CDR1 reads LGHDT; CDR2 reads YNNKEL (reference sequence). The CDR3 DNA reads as TGTGCCAGCAGCCAAGGACAGTCTAATTCACCCCTCCACTTT. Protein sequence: CASSQGQSNSPLHF. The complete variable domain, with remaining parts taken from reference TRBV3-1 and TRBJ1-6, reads DTAVSQTPKYLVTQMGNDKSIKCEQNLGHDTMYWYKQDSKKFLKIMFSYNNKELIINETVPNRFSPKSPDKAHLNLHINSLELGDSAVYFCASSQGQSNSPLHFGNGTRLTVT.

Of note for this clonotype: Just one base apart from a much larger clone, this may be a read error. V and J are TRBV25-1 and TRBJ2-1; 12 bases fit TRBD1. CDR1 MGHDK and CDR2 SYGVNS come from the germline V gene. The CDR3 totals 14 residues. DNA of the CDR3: TGCGCCAGCAGCCCGGGACAGGGGGCACACGAGCAGTTCTTC. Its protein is CASSPGQGAHEQFF.

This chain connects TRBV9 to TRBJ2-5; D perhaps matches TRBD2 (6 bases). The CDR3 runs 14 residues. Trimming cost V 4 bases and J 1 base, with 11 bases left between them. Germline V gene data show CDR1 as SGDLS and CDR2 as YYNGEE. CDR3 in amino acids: CASSPRGSQETQYF. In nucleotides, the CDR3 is TGTGCCAGCAGCCCTCGGGGGAGCCAAGAGACCCAGTACTTC. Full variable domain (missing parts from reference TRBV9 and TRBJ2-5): DSGVTQTPKHLITATGQRVTLRCSPRSGDLSVYWYQQSLDQGLQFLIQYYNGEERAKGNILERFSAQQFPDLHSELNLSSLELGDSALYFCASSPRGSQETQYFGPGTRLLVL.

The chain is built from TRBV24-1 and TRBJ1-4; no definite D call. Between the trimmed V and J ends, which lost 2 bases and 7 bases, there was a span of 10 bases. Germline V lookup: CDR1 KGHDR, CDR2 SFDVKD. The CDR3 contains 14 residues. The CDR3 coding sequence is TGTGCCACCAGTGATTCCAAAGGTGGTGAAAAACTGTTTTTT. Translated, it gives CATSDSKGGEKLFF.

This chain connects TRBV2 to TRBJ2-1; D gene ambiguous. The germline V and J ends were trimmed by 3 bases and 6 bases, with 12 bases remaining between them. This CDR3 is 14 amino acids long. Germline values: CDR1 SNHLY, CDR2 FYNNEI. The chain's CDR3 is CASSDGLRVNEQFF. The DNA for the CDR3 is TGTGCCAGCAGTGATGGGTTGCGAGTCAATGAGCAGTTCTTC.

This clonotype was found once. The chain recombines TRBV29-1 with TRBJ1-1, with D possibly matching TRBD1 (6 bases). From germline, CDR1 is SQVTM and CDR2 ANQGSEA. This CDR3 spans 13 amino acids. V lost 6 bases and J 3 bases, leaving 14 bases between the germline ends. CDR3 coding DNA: TGCAGCGTGGGGGGCGGGGGGTACACTGAAGCTTTCTTT. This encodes CSVGGGGYTEAFF.

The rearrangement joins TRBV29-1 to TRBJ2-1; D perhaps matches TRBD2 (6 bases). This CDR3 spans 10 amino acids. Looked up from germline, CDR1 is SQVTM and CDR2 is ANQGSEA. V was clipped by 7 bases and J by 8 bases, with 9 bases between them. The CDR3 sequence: CSGGVDEQFF. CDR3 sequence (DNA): TGCAGCGGGGGGGTCGATGAGCAGTTCTTC.

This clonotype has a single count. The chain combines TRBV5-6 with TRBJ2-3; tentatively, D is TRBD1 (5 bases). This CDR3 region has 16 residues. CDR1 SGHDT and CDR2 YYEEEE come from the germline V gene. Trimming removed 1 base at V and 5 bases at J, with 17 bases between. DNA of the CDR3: TGTGCCAGCAGCTTGTCGAAGGGGTCGACCTTAGATACGCAGTATTTT. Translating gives CASSLSKGSTLDTQYF.

The CDR3 is CATMDTPISTDTQYF. CDR3 coding DNA: TGTGCCACCATGGACACCCCGATCTCCACAGATACGCAGTATTTT. The rearrangement uses TRBV10-3 and TRBJ2-3; D perhaps matches TRBD1 (5 bases). Germline V gives CDR1 ENHRY, CDR2 SYGVKD. Trimming removed 10 bases at V and 2 bases at J, with 19 bases between. This CDR3 contains 15 residues.

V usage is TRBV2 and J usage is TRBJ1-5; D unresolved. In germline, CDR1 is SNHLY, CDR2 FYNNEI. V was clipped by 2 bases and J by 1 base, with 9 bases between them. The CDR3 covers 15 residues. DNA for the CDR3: TGTGCCAGCAGTGAATTAAGGGCAAGCAATCAGCCCCAGCATTTT. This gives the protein CASSELRASNQPQHF.

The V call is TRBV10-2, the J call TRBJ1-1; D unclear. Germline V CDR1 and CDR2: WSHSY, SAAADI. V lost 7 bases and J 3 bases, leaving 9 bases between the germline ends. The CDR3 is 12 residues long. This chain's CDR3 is CASNSGYTEAFF. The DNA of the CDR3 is TGCGCCAGCAATTCAGGATACACTGAAGCTTTCTTT.

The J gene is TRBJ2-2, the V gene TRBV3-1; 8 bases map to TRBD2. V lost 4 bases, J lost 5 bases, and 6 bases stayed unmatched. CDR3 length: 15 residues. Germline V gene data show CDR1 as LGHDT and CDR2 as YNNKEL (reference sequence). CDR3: CASSPQRGSTGELFF. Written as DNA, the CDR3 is TGTGCCAGCAGCCCGCAGCGGGGGTCAACCGGGGAGCTGTTTTTT.

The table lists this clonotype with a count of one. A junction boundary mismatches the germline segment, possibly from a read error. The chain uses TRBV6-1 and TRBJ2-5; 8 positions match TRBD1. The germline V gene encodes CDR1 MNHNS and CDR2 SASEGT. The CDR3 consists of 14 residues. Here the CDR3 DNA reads TGTGCCAGCAGCCGTTCGACAGGGGAAGAGACCCAGCACTTC. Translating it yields CASSRSTGEETQHF.

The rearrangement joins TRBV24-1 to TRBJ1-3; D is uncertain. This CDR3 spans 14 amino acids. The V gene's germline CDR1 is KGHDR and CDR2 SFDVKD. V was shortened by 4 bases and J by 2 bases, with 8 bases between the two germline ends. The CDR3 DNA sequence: TGTGCCACCAGTGACGCATCCGCTGGAAACACCATATATTTT. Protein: CATSDASAGNTIYF.

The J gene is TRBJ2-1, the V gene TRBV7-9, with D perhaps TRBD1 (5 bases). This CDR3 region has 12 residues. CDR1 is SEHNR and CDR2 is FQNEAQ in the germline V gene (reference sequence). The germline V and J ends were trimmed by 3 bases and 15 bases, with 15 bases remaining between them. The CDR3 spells CASSFKPGILFF. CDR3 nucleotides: TGTGCCAGCAGCTTTAAGCCAGGGATTCTGTTCTTC.

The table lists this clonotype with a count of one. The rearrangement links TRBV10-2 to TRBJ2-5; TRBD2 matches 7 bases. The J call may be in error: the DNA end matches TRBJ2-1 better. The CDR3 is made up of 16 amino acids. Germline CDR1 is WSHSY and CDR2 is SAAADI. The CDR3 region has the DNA TGCGCCAGCAGTGAGTGGGGACTAACGAGAGGGGTGGAGCAGTTCTTC. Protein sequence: CASSEWGLTRGVEQFF.